This TCR beta chain was sequenced for a study of T cell responses to AZD1222 COVID-19 vaccine. Study background: Pooling was applied to second doses at about 4 or about 12 weeks.

TCRdb's copy holds only in-frame clones and misses some; the assay was immunoSEQ multiplex PCR. The data hold some 130,000 clones, with approximately 87% observed a single time. V was clipped by 4 bases and J by 0 bases, with 16 bases between them. Germline V gene sequence: CDR1 SGHKS, CDR2 YYEKEE (reference sequence). This CDR3 has 16 residues. This clonotype was sampled from an adult in good health. The chain couples TRBV5-5 to TRBJ1-2, with D possibly TRBD1 on 5 matching bases. The sequencing here drew on peripheral blood, taken on day 0 of AZD1222 vaccination. The CDR3 here is CASSREGQGANYGYTF. The CDR3 DNA reads as TGTGCCAGCAGCCGGGAGGGGCAGGGAGCTAACTATGGCTACACCTTC.